The clone carrying this T cell receptor (beta chain) was recorded at least ten times. Its antigen is not identified. These data come from a study of CD8 T cells in ankylosing spondylitis. Quantitative 5'-RACE with molecular barcodes was used to make the TCR beta libraries. TCRdb independently ran MiXCR on the 5' RACE reads; one entry per CDR3 protein. In the table there are a few hundred thousand distinct CDR3 sequences, about 20% of which are singletons. Trimming stripped 4 bases from V and 5 bases from J, with 14 bases between. The CDR3 spans 14 residues. Per germline, CDR1 SGHRS and CDR2 YFSETQ. General study results and limits: Blood from ankylosing spondylitis patients appeared to carry a characteristic roughly eight-variant TCR beta motif. Certain motif variants had earlier been reported in reactive arthritis synovial fluid and blood.

The clonotype originates from a male donor with ankylosing spondylitis or in good health (not recorded which). Sequencing used blood, either unsorted or a sorted T cell fraction (not recorded which). The rearrangement joins TRBV5-1 to TRBJ2-3; D is tentatively TRBD1 or TRBD2 (6 bases each). The CDR3 DNA follows: TGCGCCAGCAGCGATAGGACAGCGGGAGATACGCAGTATTTT. Translating gives CASSDRTAGDTQYF.